The rows below give T cell receptor beta chains drawn from one sample of a study of T cell responses to AZD1222 COVID-19 vaccine. The method was immunoSEQ multiplex PCR; TCRdb's version includes in-frame clones alone and lacks a portion of them. The sample lists 100,000 or so clones, 92% occurring once. The starting material was peripheral blood, obtained on day 0 of AZD1222 vaccination. These receptors originate from an adult in good health. Each CDR3 is given with its conserved first and last residue. A D gene is named only where the DNA matches it firmly. Clone sizes are given selectively: once, few, many, or a class where the clone is expanded.

TRBV14	TRBJ2-1	NA	TRBD1	CASSRAGRGRVNEQFF	TGTGCCAGCAGCCGGGCGGGCAGGGGGCGCGTGAATGAGCAGTTCTTC
TRBV7-2	TRBJ1-4	NA	TRBD1	CASSLEGQGREKLFF	TGTGCCAGCAGCTTAGAGGGACAGGGGCGTGAAAAACTGTTTTTT
TRBV19	TRBJ2-2	NA	NA	CASSIGRGYTGELFF	TGTGCCAGTAGTATAGGCAGGGGTTACACCGGGGAGCTGTTTTTT
TRBV5-1	TRBJ2-1	NA	TRBD2	CASSVISGADYNEQFF	TGCGCCAGCAGCGTAATTAGCGGGGCCGACTACAATGAGCAGTTCTTC
TRBV7-9	TRBJ2-2	NA	NA	CASSLGTVGNTGELFF	TGTGCCAGCAGCTTAGGGACAGTCGGCAACACCGGGGAGCTGTTTTTT
TRBV18	TRBJ1-2	NA	NA	CASSRTLVGPDGYTF	TGTGCCAGCTCACGAACCCTCGTGGGGCCGGATGGCTACACCTTC
TRBV4-1	TRBJ1-4	NA	NA	CASSQVDGGYEKLFF	TGCGCCAGCAGCCAAGTCGATGGGGGATATGAAAAACTGTTTTTT
TRBV7-2	TRBJ2-7	NA	TRBD2	CASSFRAGAYEQYF	TGTGCCAGCAGCTTTCGGGCGGGAGCCTACGAGCAGTACTTC
TRBV18	TRBJ1-1	NA	NA	CASSSGLSAGLGAFF	TGTGCCAGCTCATCGGGATTATCCGCCGGCCTGGGGGCTTTCTTT
TRBV5-5	TRBJ1-1	NA	NA	CASSLWESSNTEAFF	TGTGCCAGCAGCTTGTGGGAGAGTAGTAACACTGAAGCTTTCTTT
TRBV28	TRBJ2-7	NA	NA	CASSTVSGEQYF	TGTGCCAGCAGTACTGTATCTGGGGAGCAGTACTTC
TRBV5-6	TRBJ2-7	once	NA	CASSFQVDEQYF	TGTGCCAGCAGCTTTCAGGTTGACGAGCAGTACTTC
TRBV28	TRBJ1-5	NA	NA	CASRNLNQPQHF	TGTGCCAGCAGAAACCTCAATCAGCCCCAGCATTTT
TRBV19	TRBJ2-7	NA	TRBD1	CASSKGQGTYEQYF	TGTGCCAGTAGTAAGGGACAGGGCACCTACGAGCAGTACTTC
TRBV6-5	TRBJ1-5	NA	NA	CASSYSRFQPQHF	TGTGCCAGCAGTTACAGCCGTTTTCAGCCCCAGCATTTT
TRBV6-6	TRBJ1-6	NA	TRBD1	CASSRGPGQGKISPLHF	TGTGCCAGCAGTCGAGGTCCGGGACAGGGGAAAATTTCACCCCTCCACTTT
TRBV11-1	TRBJ2-5	NA	NA	CASSIGRVQETQYF	TGTGCCAGCAGCATCGGACGGGTCCAAGAGACCCAGTACTTC
TRBV11-2	TRBJ1-5	NA	TRBD1	CASSPRDREVYSNQPQHF	TGTGCCAGCAGCCCCCGGGACAGGGAGGTCTATAGCAATCAGCCCCAGCATTTT
TRBV12-5	TRBJ2-5	NA	NA	CASGLGGPTDGAQYF	TGTGCTAGTGGTTTGGGGGGACCCACCGATGGGGCCCAGTACTTC
TRBV4-3	TRBJ1-2	NA	NA	CASSQDFAANYGYTF	TGCGCCAGCAGCCAAGATTTTGCAGCTAACTATGGCTACACCTTC
TRBV5-1	TRBJ2-5	NA	TRBD2	CASSFGGLKEETQYF	TGCGCCAGCAGCTTCGGGGGGTTGAAAGAAGAGACCCAGTACTTC
TRBV3-1/TRBV3-2	TRBJ2-2	NA	TRBD1	CASSRDRVPGELFF	TGTGCCAGCAGCCGGGACAGGGTGCCCGGGGAGCTGTTTTTT